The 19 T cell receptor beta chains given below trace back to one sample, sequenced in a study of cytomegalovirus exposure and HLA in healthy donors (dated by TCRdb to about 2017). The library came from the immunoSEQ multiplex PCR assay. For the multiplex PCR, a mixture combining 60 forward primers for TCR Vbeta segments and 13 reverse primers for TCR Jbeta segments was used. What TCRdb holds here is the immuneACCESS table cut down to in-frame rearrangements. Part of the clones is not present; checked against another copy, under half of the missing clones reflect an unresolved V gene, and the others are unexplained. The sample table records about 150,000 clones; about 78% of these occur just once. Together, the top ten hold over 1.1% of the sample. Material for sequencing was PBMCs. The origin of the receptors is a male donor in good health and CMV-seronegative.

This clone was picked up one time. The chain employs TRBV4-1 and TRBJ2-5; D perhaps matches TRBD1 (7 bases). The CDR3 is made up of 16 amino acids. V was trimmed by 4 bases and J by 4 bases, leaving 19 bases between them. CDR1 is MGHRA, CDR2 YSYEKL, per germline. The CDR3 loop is CASSLSPGGRGETQYF. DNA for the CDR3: TGCGCCAGCAGCCTTTCTCCAGGGGGGCGGGGAGAGACCCAGTACTTC.

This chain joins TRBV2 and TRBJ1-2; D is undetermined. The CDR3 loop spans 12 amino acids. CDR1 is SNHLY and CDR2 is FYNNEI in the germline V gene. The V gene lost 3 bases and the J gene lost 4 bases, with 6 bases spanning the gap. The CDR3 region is CASSEPVYGYTF. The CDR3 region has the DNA TGTGCCAGCAGTGAGCCGGTCTATGGCTACACCTTC.

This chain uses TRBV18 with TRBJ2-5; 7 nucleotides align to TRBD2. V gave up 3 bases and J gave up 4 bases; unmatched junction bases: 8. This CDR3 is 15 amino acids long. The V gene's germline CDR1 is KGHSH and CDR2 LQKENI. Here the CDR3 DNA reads TGTGCCAGCTCACCTCCGGGAGGCGTGCGAGAGACCCAGTACTTC. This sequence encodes CASSPPGGVRETQYF.

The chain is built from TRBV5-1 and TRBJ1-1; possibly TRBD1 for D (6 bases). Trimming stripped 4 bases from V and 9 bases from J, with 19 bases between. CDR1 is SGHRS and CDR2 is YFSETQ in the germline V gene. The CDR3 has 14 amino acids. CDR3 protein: CASSNLLLQGKAFF. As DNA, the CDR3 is TGCGCCAGCAGCAACCTGCTACTTCAGGGGAAAGCTTTCTTT.

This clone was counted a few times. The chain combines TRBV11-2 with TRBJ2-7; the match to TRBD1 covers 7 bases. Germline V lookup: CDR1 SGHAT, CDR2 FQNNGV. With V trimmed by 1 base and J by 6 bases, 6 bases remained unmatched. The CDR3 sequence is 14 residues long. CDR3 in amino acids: CASSLAPGGSEQYF. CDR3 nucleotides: TGTGCCAGCAGCTTAGCCCCAGGGGGTTCCGAGCAGTACTTC. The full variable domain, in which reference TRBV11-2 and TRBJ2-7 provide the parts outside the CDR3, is EAGVAQSPRYKIIEKRQSVAFWCNPISGHATLYWYQQILGQGPKLLIQFQNNGVVDDSQLPKDRFSAERLKGVDSTLKIQPAKLEDSAVYLCASSLAPGGSEQYFGPGTRLTVT.

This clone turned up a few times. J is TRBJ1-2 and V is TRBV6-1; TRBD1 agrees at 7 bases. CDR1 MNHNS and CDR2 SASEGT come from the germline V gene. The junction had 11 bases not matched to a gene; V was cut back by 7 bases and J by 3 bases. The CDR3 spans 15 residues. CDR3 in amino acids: CASMGGGQKYYGYTF. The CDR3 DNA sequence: TGTGCCAGCATGGGTGGGGGACAGAAGTACTATGGCTACACCTTC.

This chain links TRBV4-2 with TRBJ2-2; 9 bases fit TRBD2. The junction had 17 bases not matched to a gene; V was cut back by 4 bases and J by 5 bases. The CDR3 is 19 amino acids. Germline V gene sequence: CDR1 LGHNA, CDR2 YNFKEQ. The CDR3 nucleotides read TGTGCCAGCAGCCCCCGATCCCCGGCTAGCGGGGATTTGACCGGGGAGCTGTTTTTT. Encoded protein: CASSPRSPASGDLTGELFF.

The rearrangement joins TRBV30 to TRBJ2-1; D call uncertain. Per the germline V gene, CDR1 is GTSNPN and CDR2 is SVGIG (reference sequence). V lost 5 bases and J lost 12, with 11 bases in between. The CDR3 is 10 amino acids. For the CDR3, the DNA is TGTGCCTGGGGTCCCCCGGGGCAGTTCTTC. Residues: CAWGPPGQFF.

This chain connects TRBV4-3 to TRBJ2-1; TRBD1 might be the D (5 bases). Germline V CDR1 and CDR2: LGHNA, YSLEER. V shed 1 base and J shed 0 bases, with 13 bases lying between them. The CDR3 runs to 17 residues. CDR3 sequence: CASSQVQVLGSYNEQFF. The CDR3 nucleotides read TGCGCCAGCAGCCAAGTACAGGTGCTAGGCTCCTACAATGAGCAGTTCTTC.

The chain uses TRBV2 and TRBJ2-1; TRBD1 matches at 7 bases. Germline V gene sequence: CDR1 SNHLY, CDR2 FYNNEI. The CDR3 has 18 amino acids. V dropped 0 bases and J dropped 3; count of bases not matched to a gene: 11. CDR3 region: CASSEAPPGQAHYNEQFF. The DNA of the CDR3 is TGTGCCAGCAGTGAAGCCCCCCCCGGACAGGCGCACTACAATGAGCAGTTCTTC.

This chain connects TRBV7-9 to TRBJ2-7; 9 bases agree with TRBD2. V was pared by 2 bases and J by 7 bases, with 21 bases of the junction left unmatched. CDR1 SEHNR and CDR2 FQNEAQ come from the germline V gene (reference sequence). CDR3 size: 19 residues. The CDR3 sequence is CASSLLSPSAGGRAWEQYF. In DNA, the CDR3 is TGTGCCAGCAGCTTATTATCACCCAGCGCTGGCGGGAGGGCCTGGGAGCAGTACTTC.

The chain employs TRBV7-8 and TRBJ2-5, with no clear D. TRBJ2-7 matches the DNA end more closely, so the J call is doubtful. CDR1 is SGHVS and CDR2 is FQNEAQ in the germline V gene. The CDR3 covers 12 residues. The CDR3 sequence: CASSLGEYEQYF. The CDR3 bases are TGTGCCAGCAGCTTAGGCGAGTACGAGCAGTACTTC.

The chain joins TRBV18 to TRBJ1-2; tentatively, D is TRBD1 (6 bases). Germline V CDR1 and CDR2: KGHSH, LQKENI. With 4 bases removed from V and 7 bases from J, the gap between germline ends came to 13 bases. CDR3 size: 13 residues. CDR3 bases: TGTGCCAGCTCACTGGACAGCGGCCTTGGCTACACCTTC. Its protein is CASSLDSGLGYTF.

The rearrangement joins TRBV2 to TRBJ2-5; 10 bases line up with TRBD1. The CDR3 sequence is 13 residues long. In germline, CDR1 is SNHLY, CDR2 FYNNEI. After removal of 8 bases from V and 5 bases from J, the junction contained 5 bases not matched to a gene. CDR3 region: CASRQGAGETQYF. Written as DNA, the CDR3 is TGTGCCAGCCGACAGGGGGCGGGTGAGACCCAGTACTTC.

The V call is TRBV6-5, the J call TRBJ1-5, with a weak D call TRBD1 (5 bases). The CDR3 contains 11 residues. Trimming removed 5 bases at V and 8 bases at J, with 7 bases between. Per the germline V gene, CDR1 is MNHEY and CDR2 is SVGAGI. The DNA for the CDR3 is TGTGCCAGCAGTGTCAGGGAGCCCCAGCATTTT. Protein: CASSVREPQHF.

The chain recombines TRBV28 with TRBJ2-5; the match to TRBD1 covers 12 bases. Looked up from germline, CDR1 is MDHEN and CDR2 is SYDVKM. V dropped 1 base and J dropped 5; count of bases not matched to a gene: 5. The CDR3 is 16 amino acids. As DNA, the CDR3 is TGTGCCAGCAGTTTATCCGGGACAGGGGGCGGGGAGACCCAGTACTTC. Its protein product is CASSLSGTGGGETQYF.

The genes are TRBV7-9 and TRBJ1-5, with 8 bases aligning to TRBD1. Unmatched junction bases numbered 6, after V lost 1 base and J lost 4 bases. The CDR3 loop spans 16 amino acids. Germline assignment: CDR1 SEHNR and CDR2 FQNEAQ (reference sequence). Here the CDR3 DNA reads TGTGCCAGCAGCTTAGGGGGGACAGGCAAAAATCAGCCCCAGCATTTT. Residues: CASSLGGTGKNQPQHF.

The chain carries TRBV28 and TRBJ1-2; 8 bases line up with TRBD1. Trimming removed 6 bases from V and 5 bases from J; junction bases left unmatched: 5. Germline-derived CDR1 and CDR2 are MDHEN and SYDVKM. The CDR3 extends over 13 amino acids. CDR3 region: CASSPGGAYGYTF. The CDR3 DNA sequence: TGTGCCAGCAGCCCAGGGGGCGCTTATGGCTACACCTTC.

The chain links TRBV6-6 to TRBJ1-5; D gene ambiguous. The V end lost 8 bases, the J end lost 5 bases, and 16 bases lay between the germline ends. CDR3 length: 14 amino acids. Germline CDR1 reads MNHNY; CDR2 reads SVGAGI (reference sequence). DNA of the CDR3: TGTGCCAGCCATGAATCGAACGGTGATCAGCCCCAGCATTTT. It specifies CASHESNGDQPQHF.